This TCR beta chain emerged from a study of human T cells and chemical hapten exposure. Findings and caveats of the study: TCRs above 1 in 1000 frequency did not change with DPC sensitization.

Concerning this clonotype itself: Its cognate antigen is unknown.

As processed by the authors: Sample TCR counts, which ranged from roughly 20,000 to 690,600, had a median of around 93,000. TCRdb fed the RACE reads into MiXCR, producing one record per CDR3 protein. These V and J calls originate from TCRdb's pipeline instead of the authors' own analysis. The data contain some 340,000 distinct CDR3 sequences, roughly 6.9% of them seen just once; the ten biggest clones take up about 8%. As for time point: patch test 1, 2 weeks after DPC sensitization. Noted treatment: therapeutic diphenylcyclopropenone sensitization with weekly scalp DPC. Unfractionated whole blood served as the source for total RNA extraction. The source of this sequence is a woman in her late teens or twenties with alopecia areata. Some clones in this sample may be carry-over from other donors' samples. Sequencing was performed on whole blood, taken in connection with sensitization to the hapten diphenylcyclopropenone (DPC).

The CDR3 coding sequence is TGTGCCACTTCAAAACGACTGAACACTGAAGCTTTCTTT. Translation gives CATSKRLNTEAFF. This chain joins TRBV6-5 and TRBJ1-1; D is uncertain. Trimming took off 10 bases at V and 0 bases at J, with 12 bases between the two ends. Germline CDR1 MNHEY, CDR2 SVGAGI. The CDR3 sequence is 13 residues long.